The 20 T cell receptor beta chains presented below share a single source sample, sequenced in a study of blood T cell repertoires in COVID-19. The method was immunoSEQ multiplex PCR; TCRdb's version includes in-frame clones alone and lacks a portion of them. The top ten hold around 2% of the sample, which has around 240,000 clones, about 83% seen once. Material for sequencing was PBMCs or T cells enriched from blood (not recorded which). These receptors were taken from a woman between 45 and 60 years old who had recovered from COVID-19.

This chain links TRBV5-4 with TRBJ2-7, with 11 bases fitting TRBD2. Germline V gene data show CDR1 as SGHNT and CDR2 as YYREEE (reference sequence). V was pared by 4 bases and J by 2 bases, with 11 bases of the junction left unmatched. CDR3 length: 17 amino acids. DNA for the CDR3: TGTGCCAGCAGCCGGGGGGGTAGCGGGAGGGCCCCCTACGAGCAGTACTTC. This codes for CASSRGGSGRAPYEQYF. Together with reference TRBV5-4 and TRBJ2-7, the CDR3 gives the full variable domain: ETGVTQSPTHLIKTRGQQVTLRCSSQSGHNTVSWYQQALGQGPQFIFQYYREEENGRGNFPPRFSGLQFPNYSSELNVNALELDDSALYLCASSRGGSGRAPYEQYFGPGTRLTVT.

CDR3 in amino acids: CASSPPGLYGYTF. The DNA for the CDR3 is TGTGCCAGCAGCCCGCCAGGGTTATATGGCTACACCTTC. The chain carries TRBV3-1 (or the pseudogene TRBV3-2) and TRBJ1-2; a possible D gene is TRBD1 (5 bases). Germline-derived CDR1 and CDR2 are LGHDT and YNNKEL (reference sequence). This CDR3 contains 13 residues. V was cut by 4 bases and J by 5 bases, with 11 bases left in between.

The V and J genes are TRBV30 and TRBJ1-3; the D is unclear. V shed 0 bases and J shed 0 bases, with 12 bases lying between them. This CDR3 is 16 amino acids long. CDR1 and CDR2 (germline): GTSNPN, SVGIG (reference sequence). Here the CDR3 reads CAWSVTRKSSGNTIYF. The CDR3 DNA reads TGTGCCTGGAGTGTAACTAGGAAATCCTCTGGAAACACCATATATTTT.

This chain links TRBV4-1 with TRBJ1-1; weak D call: TRBD1 (5 bases). Germline CDR1 is MGHRA and CDR2 is YSYEKL. Trimming took off 1 base at V and 2 bases at J, with 14 bases between the two ends. The CDR3 has 16 amino acids. The CDR3 DNA sequence: TGCGCCAGCAGCCAAGTTTTGGCCAGGGAAAACACTGAAGCTTTCTTT. This encodes CASSQVLARENTEAFF.

The chain recombines TRBV6-5 with TRBJ2-7; TRBD1 agrees at 7 bases. Germline lookup yields CDR1 MNHEY and CDR2 SVGAGI. The CDR3 has 14 residues. The ends lost 5 bases at V and 0 bases at J; junction bases unmatched: 4. CDR3 nucleotide sequence: TGTGCCAGCAGTAGACAGGGACCCTCCTACGAGCAGTACTTC. Protein product: CASSRQGPSYEQYF.

This sequence joins TRBV29-1 and TRBJ2-5; 10 positions agree with TRBD1. Germline loops: CDR1 SQVTM, CDR2 ANQGSEA. The CDR3 runs to 15 residues. Unmatched junction bases numbered 8, after V lost 2 bases and J lost 5 bases. The CDR3: CSVESGTGDLETQYF. As DNA, the CDR3 is TGCAGCGTTGAATCCGGGACAGGGGACTTGGAGACCCAGTACTTC.

The chain has TRBV5-8 and TRBJ2-5; 8 bases fit TRBD1. Germline values: CDR1 SGHTS, CDR2 YDEGEE. The CDR3 contains 15 residues. Unmatched junction bases numbered 5, after V lost 0 bases and J lost 4 bases. CDR3 in amino acids: CASSLGTGYGETQYF. The CDR3 DNA follows: TGTGCCAGCAGCTTGGGGACAGGGTACGGAGAGACCCAGTACTTC.

On this clone: Within the sample, other DNA sequences also encode this same CDR3. The gene calls are TRBV27 and TRBJ1-5; TRBD1 might be the D (5 bases). The CDR3 spans 15 residues. V lost 3 bases and J 0 bases, leaving 9 bases between the germline ends. In germline, CDR1 is MNHEY, CDR2 SMNVEV (reference sequence). In DNA form, the CDR3 reads TGTGCCAGCAGTTTGTACAGGAGTAGCAATCAGCCCCAGCATTTT. It is translated as CASSLYRSSNQPQHF.

The chain links TRBV27 to TRBJ2-7, with a tentative D call TRBD1 (5 bases). The germline V gene has CDR1 MNHEY and CDR2 SMNVEV (reference sequence). CDR3 length equals 14 residues. The germline V and J ends were trimmed by 2 bases and 4 bases, with 12 bases remaining between them. CDR3 in amino acids: CASSLDRYWYEQYF. CDR3 nucleotide sequence: TGTGCCAGCAGTTTAGACAGATATTGGTACGAGCAGTACTTC.

The V call is TRBV28, the J call TRBJ2-4, with D unclear. The CDR3 has 15 amino acids. V shed 5 bases and J shed 0 bases, with 11 bases lying between them. Germline V gene data show CDR1 as MDHEN and CDR2 as SYDVKM. CDR3 in DNA: TGTGCCAGCAGTCCTACTGGTCTAGCCAAAAACATTCAGTACTTC. This sequence encodes CASSPTGLAKNIQYF.

V usage is TRBV19 and J usage is TRBJ1-4, with D perhaps matching TRBD1 (6 bases). V dropped 6 bases and J dropped 6 bases, with 14 bases sitting between them. CDR1 is LNHDA and CDR2 is SQIVND in the germline V gene (reference sequence). The CDR3 is made up of 14 amino acids. CDR3 bases: TGTGCCAGTAGCAAAGGGGGGGTAGATGAAAAACTGTTTTTT. It codes for CASSKGGVDEKLFF.

The V gene is TRBV5-1, the J gene TRBJ2-7; TRBD1 aligns across 11 bases. Looked up from germline, CDR1 is SGHRS and CDR2 is YFSETQ. V lost 0 bases and J lost 6; bases outside the gene matches: 5. The CDR3 loop spans 15 amino acids. CDR3 amino acids: CASSLVPGTGGEQYF. Here the CDR3 DNA reads TGCGCCAGCAGCTTGGTCCCCGGGACAGGGGGCGAGCAGTACTTC.

The chain recombines TRBV4-3 with TRBJ2-2; D is perhaps TRBD2 (5 bases). Trimming removed 4 bases at V and 6 bases at J, with 12 bases between. The CDR3 length is 14 residues. Germline CDR1 is LGHNA and CDR2 is YSLEER. In DNA, the CDR3 is TGCGCCAGCAGCCTAAGCGGACCTCCCGGGGAGCTGTTTTTT. Encoded protein: CASSLSGPPGELFF.

This chain connects TRBV2 to TRBJ2-7; unclear D gene. The germline CDR1 and CDR2 sequences are SNHLY and FYNNEI. CDR3 length: 14 amino acids. V shed 2 bases and J shed 2 bases, with 10 bases lying between them. CDR3 sequence reads: CASSESSVAYEQYF. CDR3 DNA: TGTGCCAGCAGTGAATCCAGCGTTGCCTACGAGCAGTACTTC.

V usage is TRBV2 and J usage is TRBJ1-1; 11 bases are shared with TRBD1. CDR1 is SNHLY and CDR2 is FYNNEI in the germline V gene. CDR3 length: 15 residues. After removal of 6 bases from V and 0 bases from J, the junction contained 3 bases not matched to a gene. CDR3: CASRGQGVMNTEAFF. Written as DNA, the CDR3 is TGTGCCAGCAGGGGACAGGGGGTTATGAACACTGAAGCTTTCTTT.

The genes are TRBV6-8 and TRBJ2-7, with D possibly being TRBD2 (5 bases). The germline V gene encodes CDR1 MNHGY and CDR2 SAAAGT. The CDR3 is made up of 12 amino acids. V lost 2 bases and J 3 bases, leaving 5 bases between the germline ends. The DNA of the CDR3 is TGTGCCAGCAGTTACCGGGACTACGAGCAGTACTTC. It translates to CASSYRDYEQYF.

Concerning this clone itself: An end of the junction does not agree with germline; a read error may underlie this. The chain has TRBV7-2 and TRBJ1-5; D is possibly TRBD1 (5 bases). The CDR3 loop spans 18 amino acids. Germline-derived CDR1 and CDR2 are SGHTA and FQGNSA. This CDR3 reads CASSSPPYGRVSSQPQHF. The CDR3 coding sequence is TGTGCCAGCAGCTCGCCCCCTTACGGCAGGGTTAGCAGTCAGCCCCAGCATTTT.

The chain combines TRBV19 with TRBJ2-7; 10 nucleotides match TRBD2. The CDR3 runs to 16 residues. Germline V gives CDR1 LNHDA, CDR2 SQIVND (reference sequence). Trimming took 1 base from V and 2 from J; bases not matched to a gene: 5. The chain's CDR3 is CASSIAQLAGTYEQYF. The CDR3 region has the DNA TGTGCCAGTAGTATAGCCCAACTAGCGGGAACCTACGAGCAGTACTTC.

The CDR3 DNA reads as TGTGCCAGCAGCCAAATCCACAGCAATAATTCACCCCTCCACTTT. As protein: CASSQIHSNNSPLHF. This sequence joins TRBV4-2 and TRBJ1-6; D remains unclear. Germline values: CDR1 LGHNA, CDR2 YNFKEQ. This CDR3 is 15 amino acids long. The V end lost 2 bases, the J end lost 5 bases, and 10 bases lay between the germline ends.

This sequence joins TRBV7-2 and TRBJ2-4; D might be TRBD1 (6 bases). Trimming cost V 1 base and J 0 bases, with 13 bases left between them. The V gene's germline CDR1 is SGHTA and CDR2 FQGNSA. The CDR3 is 17 residues long. The CDR3 protein is CASSLGGQGLAKNIQYF. The CDR3 bases are TGTGCCAGCAGCTTAGGGGGGCAGGGCCTAGCCAAAAACATTCAGTACTTC.